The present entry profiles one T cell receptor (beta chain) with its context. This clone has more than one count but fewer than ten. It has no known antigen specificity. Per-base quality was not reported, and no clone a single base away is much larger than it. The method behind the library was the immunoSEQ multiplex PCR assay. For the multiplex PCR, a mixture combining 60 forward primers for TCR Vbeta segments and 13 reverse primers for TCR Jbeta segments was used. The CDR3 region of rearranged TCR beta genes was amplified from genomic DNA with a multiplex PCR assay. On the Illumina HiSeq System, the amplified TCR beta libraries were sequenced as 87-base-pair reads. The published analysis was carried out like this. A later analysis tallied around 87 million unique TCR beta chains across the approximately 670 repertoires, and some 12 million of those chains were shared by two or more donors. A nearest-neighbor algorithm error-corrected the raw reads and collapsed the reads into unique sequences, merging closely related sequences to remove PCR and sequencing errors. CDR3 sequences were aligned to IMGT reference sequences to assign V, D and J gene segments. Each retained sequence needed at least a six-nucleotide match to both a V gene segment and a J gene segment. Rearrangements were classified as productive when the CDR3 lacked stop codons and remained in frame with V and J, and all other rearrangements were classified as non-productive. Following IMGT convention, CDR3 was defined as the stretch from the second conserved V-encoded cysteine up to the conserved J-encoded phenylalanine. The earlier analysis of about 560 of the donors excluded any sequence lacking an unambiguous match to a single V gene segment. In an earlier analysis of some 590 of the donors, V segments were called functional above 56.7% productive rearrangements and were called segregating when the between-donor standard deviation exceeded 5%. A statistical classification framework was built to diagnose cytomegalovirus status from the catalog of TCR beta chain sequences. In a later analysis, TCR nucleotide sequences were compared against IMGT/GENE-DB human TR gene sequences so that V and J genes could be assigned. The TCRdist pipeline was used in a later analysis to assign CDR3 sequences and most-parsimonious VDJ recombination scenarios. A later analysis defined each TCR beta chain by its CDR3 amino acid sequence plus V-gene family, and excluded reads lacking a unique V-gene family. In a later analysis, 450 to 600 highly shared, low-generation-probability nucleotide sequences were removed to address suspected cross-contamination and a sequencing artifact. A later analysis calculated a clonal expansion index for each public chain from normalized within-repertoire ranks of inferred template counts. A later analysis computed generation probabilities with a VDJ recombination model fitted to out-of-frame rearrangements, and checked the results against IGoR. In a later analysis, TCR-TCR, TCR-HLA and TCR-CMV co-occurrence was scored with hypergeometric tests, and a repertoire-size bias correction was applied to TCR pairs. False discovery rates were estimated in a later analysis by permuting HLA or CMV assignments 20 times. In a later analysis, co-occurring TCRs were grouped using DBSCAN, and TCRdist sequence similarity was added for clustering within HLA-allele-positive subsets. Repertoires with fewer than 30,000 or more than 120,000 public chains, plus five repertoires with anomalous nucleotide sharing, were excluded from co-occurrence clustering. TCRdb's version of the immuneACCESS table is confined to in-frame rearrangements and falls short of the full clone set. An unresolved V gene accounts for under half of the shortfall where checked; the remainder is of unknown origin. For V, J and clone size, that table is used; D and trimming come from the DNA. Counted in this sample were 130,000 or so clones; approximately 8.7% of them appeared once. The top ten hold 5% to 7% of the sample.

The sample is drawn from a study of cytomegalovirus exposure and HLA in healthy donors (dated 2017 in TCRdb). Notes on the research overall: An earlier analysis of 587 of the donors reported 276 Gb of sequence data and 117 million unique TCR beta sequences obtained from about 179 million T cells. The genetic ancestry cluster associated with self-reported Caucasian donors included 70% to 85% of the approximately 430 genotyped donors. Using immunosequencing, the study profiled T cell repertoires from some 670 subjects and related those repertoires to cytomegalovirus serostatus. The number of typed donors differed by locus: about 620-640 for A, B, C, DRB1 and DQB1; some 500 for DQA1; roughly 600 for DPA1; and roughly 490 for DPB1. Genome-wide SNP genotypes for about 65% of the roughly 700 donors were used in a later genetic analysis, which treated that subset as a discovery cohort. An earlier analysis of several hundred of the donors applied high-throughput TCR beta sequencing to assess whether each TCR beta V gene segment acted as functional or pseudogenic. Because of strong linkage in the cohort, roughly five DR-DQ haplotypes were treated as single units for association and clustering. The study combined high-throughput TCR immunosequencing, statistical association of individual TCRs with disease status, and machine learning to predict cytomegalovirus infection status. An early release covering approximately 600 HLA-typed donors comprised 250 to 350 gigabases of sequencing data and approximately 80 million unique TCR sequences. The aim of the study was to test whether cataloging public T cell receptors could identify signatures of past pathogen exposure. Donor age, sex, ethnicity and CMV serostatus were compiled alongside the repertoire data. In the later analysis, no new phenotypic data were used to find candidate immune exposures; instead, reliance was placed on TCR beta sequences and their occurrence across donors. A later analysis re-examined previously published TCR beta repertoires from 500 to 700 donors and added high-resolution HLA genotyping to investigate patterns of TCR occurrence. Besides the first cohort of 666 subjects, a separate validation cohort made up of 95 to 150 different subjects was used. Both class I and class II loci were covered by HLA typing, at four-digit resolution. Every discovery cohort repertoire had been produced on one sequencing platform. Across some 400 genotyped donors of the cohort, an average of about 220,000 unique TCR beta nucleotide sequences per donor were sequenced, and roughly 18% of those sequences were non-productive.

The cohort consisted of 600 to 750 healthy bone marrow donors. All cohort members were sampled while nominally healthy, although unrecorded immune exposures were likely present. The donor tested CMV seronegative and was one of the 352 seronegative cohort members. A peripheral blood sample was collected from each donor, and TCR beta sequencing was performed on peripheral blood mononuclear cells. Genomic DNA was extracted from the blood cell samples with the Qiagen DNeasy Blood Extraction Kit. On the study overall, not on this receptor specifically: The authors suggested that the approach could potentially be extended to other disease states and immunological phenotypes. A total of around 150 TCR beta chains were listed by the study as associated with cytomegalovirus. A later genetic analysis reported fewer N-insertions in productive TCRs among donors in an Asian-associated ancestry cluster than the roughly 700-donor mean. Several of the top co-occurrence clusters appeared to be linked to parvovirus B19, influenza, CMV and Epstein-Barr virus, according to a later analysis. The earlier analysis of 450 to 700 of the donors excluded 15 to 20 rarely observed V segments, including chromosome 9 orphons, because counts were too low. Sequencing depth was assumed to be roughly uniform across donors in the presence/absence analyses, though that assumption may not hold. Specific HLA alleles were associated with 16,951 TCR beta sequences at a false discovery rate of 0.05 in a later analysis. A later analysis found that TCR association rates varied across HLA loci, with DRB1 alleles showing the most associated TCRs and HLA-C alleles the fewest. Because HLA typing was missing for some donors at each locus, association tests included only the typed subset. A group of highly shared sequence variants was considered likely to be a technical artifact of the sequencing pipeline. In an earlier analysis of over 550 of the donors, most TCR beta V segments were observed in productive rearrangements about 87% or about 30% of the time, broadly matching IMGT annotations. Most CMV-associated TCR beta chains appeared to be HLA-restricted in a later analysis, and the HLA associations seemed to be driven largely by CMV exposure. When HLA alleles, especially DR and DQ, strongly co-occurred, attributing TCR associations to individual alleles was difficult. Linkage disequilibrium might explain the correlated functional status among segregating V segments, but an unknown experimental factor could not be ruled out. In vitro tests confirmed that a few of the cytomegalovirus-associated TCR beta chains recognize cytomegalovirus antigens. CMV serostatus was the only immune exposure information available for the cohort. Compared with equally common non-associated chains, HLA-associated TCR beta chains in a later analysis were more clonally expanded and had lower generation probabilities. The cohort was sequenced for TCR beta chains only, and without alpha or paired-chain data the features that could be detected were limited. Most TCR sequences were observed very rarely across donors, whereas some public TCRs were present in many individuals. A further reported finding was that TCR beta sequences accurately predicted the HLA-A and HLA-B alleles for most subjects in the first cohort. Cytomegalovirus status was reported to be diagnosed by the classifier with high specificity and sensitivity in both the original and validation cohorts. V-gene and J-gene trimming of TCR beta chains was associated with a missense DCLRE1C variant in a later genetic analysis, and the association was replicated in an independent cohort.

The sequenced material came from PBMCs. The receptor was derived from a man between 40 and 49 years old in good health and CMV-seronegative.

The CDR3 has the sequence CASSYRGEYNEQFF. The DNA reads as follows: TGTGCCAGCAGTTACCGGGGGGAATACAATGAGCAGTTCTTC. This chain joins TRBV6-6 to TRBJ2-1; TRBD2 matches 7 bases in the middle. CDR3 length: 14 amino acids, cysteine to phenylalanine. Of all the DNA, just the CDR3 is kept, 42 bases in frame from base 1. Trimming removed 2 bases from V and 4 bases from J; the gene matches leave 2 bases unexplained. The germline V gene (reference sequence) supplies CDR1 MNHNY and CDR2 SVGAGI.